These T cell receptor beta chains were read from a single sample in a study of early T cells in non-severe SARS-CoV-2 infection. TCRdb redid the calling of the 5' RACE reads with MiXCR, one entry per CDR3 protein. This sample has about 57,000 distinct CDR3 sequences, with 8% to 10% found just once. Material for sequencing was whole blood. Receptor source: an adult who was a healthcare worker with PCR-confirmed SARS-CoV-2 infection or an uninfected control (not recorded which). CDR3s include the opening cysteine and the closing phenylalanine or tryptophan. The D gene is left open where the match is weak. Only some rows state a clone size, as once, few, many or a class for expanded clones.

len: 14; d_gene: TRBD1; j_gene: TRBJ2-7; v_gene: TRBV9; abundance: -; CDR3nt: TGTGCCAGCAGCCGGGACAGCGCCAACTACGAGCAGTACTTC; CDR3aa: CASSRDSANYEQYF
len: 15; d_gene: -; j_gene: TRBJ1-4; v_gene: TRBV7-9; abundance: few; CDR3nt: TGTGCCAGCAGCTCCGGAAGGGGTTCTAATGAAAAACTGTTTTTT; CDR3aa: CASSSGRGSNEKLFF
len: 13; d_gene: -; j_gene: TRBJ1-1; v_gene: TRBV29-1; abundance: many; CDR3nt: TGCAGCGCCAGAGAGGCCGGGAACACTGAAGCTTTCTTT; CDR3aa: CSAREAGNTEAFF
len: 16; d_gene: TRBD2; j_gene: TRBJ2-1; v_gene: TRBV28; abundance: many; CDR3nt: TGTGCCAGCAGTTTCTCCCAGCGGGAGATCGGGAATGAGCAGTTCTTC; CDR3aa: CASSFSQREIGNEQFF
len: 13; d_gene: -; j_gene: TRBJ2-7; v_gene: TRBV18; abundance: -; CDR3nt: TGTGCCAGCTCAGCCGGACCGGACTACGAGCAGTACTTC; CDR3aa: CASSAGPDYEQYF
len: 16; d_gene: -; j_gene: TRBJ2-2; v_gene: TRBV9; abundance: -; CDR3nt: TGTGCCAGCAGCGAAAGTCCGGGTCGAAGGGCCGGGGAGCTGTTTTTT; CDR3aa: CASSESPGRRAGELFF
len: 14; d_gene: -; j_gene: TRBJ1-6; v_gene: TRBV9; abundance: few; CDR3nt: TGTGCCAGCAGCGAGGGGACCGTCAATTCACCCCTCCACTTT; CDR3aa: CASSEGTVNSPLHF
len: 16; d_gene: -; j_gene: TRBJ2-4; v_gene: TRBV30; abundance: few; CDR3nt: TGTGCCTGGAGTGTCAAGAGAGACCCCCCCAAAAACATTCAGTACTTC; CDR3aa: CAWSVKRDPPKNIQYF
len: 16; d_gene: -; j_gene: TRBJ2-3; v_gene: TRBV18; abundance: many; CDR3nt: TGTGCCAGCTCACCACGAGGAGTCCAGGGTGGAGATACGCAGTATTTT; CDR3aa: CASSPRGVQGGDTQYF
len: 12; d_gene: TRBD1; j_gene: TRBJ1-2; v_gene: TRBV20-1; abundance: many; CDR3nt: TGCAGTGCCCCGACAGGGATTTATGGCTACACCTTC; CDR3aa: CSAPTGIYGYTF
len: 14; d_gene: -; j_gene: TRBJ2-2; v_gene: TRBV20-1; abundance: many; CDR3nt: TGCAGTGCTTCATACAGGTCTAGCACCGGGGAGCTGTTTTTT; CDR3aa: CSASYRSSTGELFF
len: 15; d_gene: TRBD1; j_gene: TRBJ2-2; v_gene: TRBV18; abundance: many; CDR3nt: TGTGCCAGCTCACCCGGGACAGCGAACACCGGGGAGCTGTTTTTT; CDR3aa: CASSPGTANTGELFF
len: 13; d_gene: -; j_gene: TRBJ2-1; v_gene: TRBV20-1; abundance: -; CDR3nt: TGCAGCCTTAAGGAGGGGGTCTCTGAAAGGGCGTTCTTC; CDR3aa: CSLKEGVSERAFF
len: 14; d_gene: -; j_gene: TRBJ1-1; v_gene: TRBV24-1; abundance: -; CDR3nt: TGTGCCACCAGTGATTTTCAGGGCAGGGCTGGGGCTTTCTTT; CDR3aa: CATSDFQGRAGAFF
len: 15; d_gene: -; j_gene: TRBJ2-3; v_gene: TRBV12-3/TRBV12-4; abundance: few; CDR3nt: TGTGCCAGCAGTCCGACCCGCTGGACGTCAGATACGCAGTATTTT; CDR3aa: CASSPTRWTSDTQYF
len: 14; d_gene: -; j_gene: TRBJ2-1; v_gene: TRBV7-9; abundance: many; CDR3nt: TGTGCCAGCAGCTTAGAGGGCTGGAACAATGAGCAGTTCTTC; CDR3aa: CASSLEGWNNEQFF
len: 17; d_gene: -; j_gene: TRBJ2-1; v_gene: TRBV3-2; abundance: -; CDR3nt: TGTGCCAGCAGCCAAGTTTTGGAGGCGGACCACGGCAATGAGCAGTTCTTC; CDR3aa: CASSQVLEADHGNEQFF
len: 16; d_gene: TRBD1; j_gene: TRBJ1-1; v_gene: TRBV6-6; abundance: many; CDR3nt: TGTGCCAGCAGTTACTGGGACAGACCCAAGGACACTGAAGCTTTCTTT; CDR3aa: CASSYWDRPKDTEAFF
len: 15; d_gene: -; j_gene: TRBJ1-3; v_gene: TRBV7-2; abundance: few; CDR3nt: TGTGCCAGCAGCCTCCTGTCGGGGTGGGGAAACACCATATATTTT; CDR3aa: CASSLLSGWGNTIYF
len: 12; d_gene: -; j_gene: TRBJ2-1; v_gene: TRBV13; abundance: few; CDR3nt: TGTGCCAGCAGCTTAAGGAACAATGAGCAGTTCTTC; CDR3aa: CASSLRNNEQFF
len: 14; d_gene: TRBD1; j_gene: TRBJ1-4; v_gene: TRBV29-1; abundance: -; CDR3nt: TGCAGCGCCTTCACAGGGGGAACTAATGAAAAACTGTTTTTT; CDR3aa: CSAFTGGTNEKLFF
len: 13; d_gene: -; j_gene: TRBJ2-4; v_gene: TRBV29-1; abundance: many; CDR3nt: TGCAGCGTTGGAGGGGGAGCCAAAAACATTCAGTACTTC; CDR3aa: CSVGGGAKNIQYF
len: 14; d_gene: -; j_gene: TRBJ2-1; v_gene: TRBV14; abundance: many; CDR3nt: TGTGCCAGCAGCCAGGCCAGCACCTACAATGAGCAGTTCTTC; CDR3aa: CASSQASTYNEQFF